This record looks at one TCR beta chain sequence and its context. CDR3 length: 13 residues. V was shortened by 4 bases and J by 3 bases, with 11 bases between the two germline ends. Germline loops: CDR1 SGHRS, CDR2 YFSETQ. This sample is part of a study of blood T cell repertoires in COVID-19. Measured with immunoSEQ multiplex PCR; TCRdb has only the in-frame clones, and not every one. The sample holds roughly 130,000 clones, around 79% seen once. The origin of this receptor is a woman in her seventies with COVID-19, enrolled during active disease. Source material: peripheral blood. The rearrangement uses TRBV5-1 and TRBJ2-7; TRBD1 is a possible D gene (5 bases). The CDR3 DNA reads as TGCGCCAGCAGCAACCCTCAGGGCTACGAGCAGTACTTC. Translating it yields CASSNPQGYEQYF.